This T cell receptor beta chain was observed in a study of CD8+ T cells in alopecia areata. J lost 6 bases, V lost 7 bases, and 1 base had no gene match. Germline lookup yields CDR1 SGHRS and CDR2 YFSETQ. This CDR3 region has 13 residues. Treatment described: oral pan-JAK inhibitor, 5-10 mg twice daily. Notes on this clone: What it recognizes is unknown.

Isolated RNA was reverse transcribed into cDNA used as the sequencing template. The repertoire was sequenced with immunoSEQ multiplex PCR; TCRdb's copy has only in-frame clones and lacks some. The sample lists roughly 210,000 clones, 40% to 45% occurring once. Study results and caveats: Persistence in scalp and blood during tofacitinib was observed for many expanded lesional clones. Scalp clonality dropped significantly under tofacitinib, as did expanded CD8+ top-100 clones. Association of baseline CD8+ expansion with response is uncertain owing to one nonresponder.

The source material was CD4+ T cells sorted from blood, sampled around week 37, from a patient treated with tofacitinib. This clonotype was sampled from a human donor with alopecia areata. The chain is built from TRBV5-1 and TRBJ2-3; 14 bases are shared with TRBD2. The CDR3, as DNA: TGCGCCAGCGGGACTAGCGGGAGCGATACGCAGTATTTT. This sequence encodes CASGTSGSDTQYF.